This record covers a single T cell receptor beta chain. This sample is part of a study of T cells of healthy individuals. TCRdb used MiXCR to reprocess the 5' RACE reads, holding one entry per CDR3 protein. This table holds nearly 100,000 distinct CDR3 sequences, 17% found once. V was clipped by 6 bases and J by 4 bases; unmatched bases: 7. Germline V gene data show CDR1 as MDHEN and CDR2 as SYDVKM. The CDR3 contains 14 residues. This sequence was found in a human donor in good health. The chain links TRBV28 to TRBJ2-7, with 9 bases fitting TRBD1. CDR3 nucleotide sequence: TGTGCCAGCAGGACATCGACAGGGGGATACGAGCAGTACTTC. Translating gives CASRTSTGGYEQYF.